The T cell receptor (beta chain) described here comes from a study of tumor and adjacent non-tumor tissue in lung cancer. Study background: There were 11 to 13 adenocarcinoma, a couple of squamous cell carcinoma and 1 small cell lung cancer cases.

A modified ARM-PCR protocol with three rounds of nested PCR amplified TCRbeta. TCRdb used MiXCR to reprocess the multiplex PCR reads, holding one entry per CDR3 protein. The data contain just over 200,000 distinct CDR3 sequences, 70% to 75% of them singletons. Remarks on this clonotype: No antigen is known for it. One end of the junction does not line up with germline, which may come from a read error.

The template was RNA from unsorted bulk tissue. Findings of the study overall: Tumor tissue had significantly higher TCR diversity than normal lung. In normal lung, the top 100 clones were significantly more dominant than in tumor.

The CDR3 contains 14 residues. The germline CDR1 and CDR2 sequences are LGHNA and YSLEER. The receptor comes from a man in his 60s with non-small cell lung cancer. The source material was lung tumor tissue. The chain joins TRBV4-3 to TRBJ1-1; D not resolved. The CDR3 loop is CPSSSVSGRTEAFF. The DNA for the CDR3 is TGCCCCAGCAGCTCAGTGTCGGGTCGCACTGAAGCTTTCTTT.